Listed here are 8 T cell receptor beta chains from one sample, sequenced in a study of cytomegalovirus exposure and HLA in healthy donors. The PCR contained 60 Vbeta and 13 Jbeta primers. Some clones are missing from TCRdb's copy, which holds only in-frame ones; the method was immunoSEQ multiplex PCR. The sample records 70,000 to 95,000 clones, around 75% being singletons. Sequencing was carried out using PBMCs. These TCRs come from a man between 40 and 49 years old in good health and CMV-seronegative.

This CDR3 reads CASQRQGGKLFF. For the CDR3, the DNA is TGTGCCAGCCAAAGGCAGGGGGGAAAACTGTTTTTT. The chain is built from TRBV6-5 and TRBJ1-4; 7 nucleotides line up with TRBD1. The CDR3 length is 12 residues. CDR1 MNHEY and CDR2 SVGAGI come from the germline V gene. Germline trimming cut 8 bases from V and 10 bases from J; bases unmatched to any gene: 7.

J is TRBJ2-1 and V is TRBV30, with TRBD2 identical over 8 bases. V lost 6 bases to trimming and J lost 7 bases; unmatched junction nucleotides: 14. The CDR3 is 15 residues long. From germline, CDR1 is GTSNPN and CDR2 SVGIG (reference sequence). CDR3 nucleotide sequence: TGTGCCTGCCCCTTCACTAGCGGAGGGGCGAATGAGCAGTTCTTC. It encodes CACPFTSGGANEQFF.

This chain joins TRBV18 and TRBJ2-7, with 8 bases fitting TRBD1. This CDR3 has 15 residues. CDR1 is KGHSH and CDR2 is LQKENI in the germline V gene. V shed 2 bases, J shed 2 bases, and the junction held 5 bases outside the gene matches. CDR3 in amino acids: CASSPDQGATYEQYF. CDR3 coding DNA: TGTGCCAGCTCACCAGACCAGGGGGCAACCTACGAGCAGTACTTC.

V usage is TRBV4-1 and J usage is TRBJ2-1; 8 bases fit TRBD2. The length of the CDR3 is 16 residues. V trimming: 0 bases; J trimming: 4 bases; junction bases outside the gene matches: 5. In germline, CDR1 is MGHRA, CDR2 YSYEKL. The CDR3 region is CASSQDPRLAYNEQFF. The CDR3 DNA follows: TGCGCCAGCAGCCAAGATCCGAGACTAGCGTACAATGAGCAGTTCTTC.

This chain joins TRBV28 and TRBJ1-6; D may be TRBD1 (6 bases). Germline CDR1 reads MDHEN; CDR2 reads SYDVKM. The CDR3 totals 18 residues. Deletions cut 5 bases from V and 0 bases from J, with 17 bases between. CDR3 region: CASSTPGGQISYNSPLHF. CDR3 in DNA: TGTGCCAGCAGTACCCCGGGGGGACAAATCTCCTATAATTCACCCCTCCACTTT.

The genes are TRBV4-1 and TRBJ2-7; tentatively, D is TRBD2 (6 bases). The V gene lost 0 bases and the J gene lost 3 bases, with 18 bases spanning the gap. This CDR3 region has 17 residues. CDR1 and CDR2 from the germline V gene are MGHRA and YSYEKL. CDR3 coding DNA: TGCGCCAGCAGCCAAGATTTGCGGACTACCCTCCACTACGAGCAGTACTTC. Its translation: CASSQDLRTTLHYEQYF.

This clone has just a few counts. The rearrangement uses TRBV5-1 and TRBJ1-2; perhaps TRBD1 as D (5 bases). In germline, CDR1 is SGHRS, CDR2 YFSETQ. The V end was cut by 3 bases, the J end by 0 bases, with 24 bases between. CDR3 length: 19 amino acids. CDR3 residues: CASSSQKSGASGANYGYTF. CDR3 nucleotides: TGCGCCAGCAGCTCACAAAAATCTGGGGCCTCAGGCGCTAACTATGGCTACACCTTC.

The CDR3 sequence: CASSQQGVDNSPLHF. Written as DNA, the CDR3 is TGTGCCAGCAGTCAACAGGGGGTTGACAATTCACCCCTCCACTTT. The chain links TRBV2 to TRBJ1-6, with TRBD1 matching 8 bases. V trimming: 5 bases; J trimming: 7 bases; junction bases outside the gene matches: 7. CDR1 SNHLY and CDR2 FYNNEI come from the germline V gene. The CDR3 is made up of 15 amino acids. Complete variable domain (other parts from reference TRBV2 and TRBJ1-6): EPEVTQTPSHQVTQMGQEVILRCVPISNHLYFYWYRQILGQKVEFLVSFYNNEISEKSEIFDDQFSVERPDGSNFTLKIRSTKLEDSAMYFCASSQQGVDNSPLHFGNGTRLTVT.